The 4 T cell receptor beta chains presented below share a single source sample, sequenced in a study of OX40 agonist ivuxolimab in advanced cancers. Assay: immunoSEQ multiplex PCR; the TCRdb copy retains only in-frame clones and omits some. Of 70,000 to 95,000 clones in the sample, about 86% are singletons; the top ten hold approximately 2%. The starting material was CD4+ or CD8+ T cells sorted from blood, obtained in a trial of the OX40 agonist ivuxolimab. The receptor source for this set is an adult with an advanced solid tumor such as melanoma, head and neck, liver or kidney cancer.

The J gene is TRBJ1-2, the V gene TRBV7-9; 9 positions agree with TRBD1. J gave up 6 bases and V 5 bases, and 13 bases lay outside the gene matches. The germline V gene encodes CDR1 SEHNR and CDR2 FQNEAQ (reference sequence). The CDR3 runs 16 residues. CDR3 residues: CASSPTTGGFVDGYTF. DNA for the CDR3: TGTGCCAGCAGCCCAACGACAGGGGGGTTCGTCGATGGCTACACCTTC.

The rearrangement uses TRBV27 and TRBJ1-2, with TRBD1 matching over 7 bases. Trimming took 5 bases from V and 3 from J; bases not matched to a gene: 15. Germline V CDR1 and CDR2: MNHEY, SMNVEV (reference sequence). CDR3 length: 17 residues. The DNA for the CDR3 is TGTGCCAGCAGTCCGAGCCGGGACAGACAAACCCACTATGGCTACACCTTC. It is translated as CASSPSRDRQTHYGYTF.

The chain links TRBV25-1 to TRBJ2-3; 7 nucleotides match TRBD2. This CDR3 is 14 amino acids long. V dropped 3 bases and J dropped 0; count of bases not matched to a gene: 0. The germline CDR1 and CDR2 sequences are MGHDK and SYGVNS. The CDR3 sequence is CASSEGGSTDTQYF. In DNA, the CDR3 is TGTGCCAGCAGTGAGGGGGGGAGCACAGATACGCAGTATTTT.

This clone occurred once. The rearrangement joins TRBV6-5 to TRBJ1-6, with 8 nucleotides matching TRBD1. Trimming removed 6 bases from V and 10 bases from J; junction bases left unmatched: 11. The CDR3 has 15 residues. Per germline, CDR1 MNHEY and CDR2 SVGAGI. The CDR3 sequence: CASSNQGASISPLHF. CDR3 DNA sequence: TGTGCCAGCAGCAATCAGGGGGCTTCAATCTCACCCCTCCACTTT.